These T cell receptor beta chains were read from a single sample in a study of neurological immune-mediated disorders. TCRdb fed the 5' RACE reads into MiXCR, producing one record per CDR3 protein. The table has about 70,000 distinct CDR3 sequences, more than 4.5% seen once. Sequenced: PBMCs. These receptors all stem from a human donor with multiple sclerosis. The donor label of this sample is uncertain. CDR3s include the opening cysteine and the closing phenylalanine or tryptophan. The D gene is left open where the match is weak. Not every row has a clone size; where given, it reads once, few, many or a size class.

clone_size,j_call,d_call,cdr3_length,v_call,cdr3_nt,cdr3_aa
many,TRBJ2-1,TRBD2,14,TRBV10-3,TGTGCCATCAGGGCCAGCGGGGGAGATAATGAGCAGTTCTTC,CAIRASGGDNEQFF
many,TRBJ1-5,NA,17,TRBV5-6,TGTGCCAGCAGCTCTACTCTGAGGCAGGGAGGATATCAGCCCCAGCATTTT,CASSSTLRQGGYQPQHF
many,TRBJ1-1,NA,15,TRBV27,TGTGCCAGCAGTTTAATAGTCAGGGGGAACACTGAAGCTTTCTTT,CASSLIVRGNTEAFF
few,TRBJ1-1,NA,17,TRBV9,TGTGCCAGCAGCGGAAAAGAGTGGGGACTATCGGTTACTGAAGCTTTCTTT,CASSGKEWGLSVTEAFF
many,TRBJ1-6,TRBD1,14,TRBV12-3/TRBV12-4,TGTGCCAGCAGGACAGGGCCAACTAATTCACCCCTCCACTTT,CASRTGPTNSPLHF
NA,TRBJ2-2,NA,14,TRBV12-3/TRBV12-4,TGTGCCAGCAGTTTAAACCGGAACACCGGGGAGCTGTTTTTT,CASSLNRNTGELFF
NA,TRBJ2-7,NA,12,TRBV12-3/TRBV12-4,TGTGCCAGCAGTTTTTCAGGCTACGAGCAGTACTTC,CASSFSGYEQYF
many,TRBJ2-2,NA,13,TRBV29-1,TGCAGCGGGGGACTTAAGAGTGGCGGGGAGCTGTTTTTT,CSGGLKSGGELFF
many,TRBJ2-3,NA,11,TRBV7-9,TGTGCCAGCAGCTTAGGTATGGGGCAGTATTTT,CASSLGMGQYF
NA,TRBJ1-5,NA,16,TRBV6-1,TGTGCCAGCAGTGAAGTTCTAGGGGTAGGAAGTCAGCCCCAGCATTTT,CASSEVLGVGSQPQHF
many,TRBJ2-7,TRBD1,14,TRBV5-1,TGCGCCAGCAGCGGGGGGACAGGGGACTACGAGCAGTACTTC,CASSGGTGDYEQYF
many,TRBJ2-1,NA,15,TRBV18,TGTGCCAGCTCACCCGGCGGGGGCCTATACAATGAGCAGTTCTTC,CASSPGGGLYNEQFF
few,TRBJ2-7,NA,13,TRBV19,TGTGCCAGTAGCGGGGGGCTCTACTACGAGCAGTACTTC,CASSGGLYYEQYF
many,TRBJ2-2,NA,16,TRBV5-1,TGCGCCAGCAGCTTGGGACAGGTCAAAAGAGCCGGGGAGCTGTTTTTT,CASSLGQVKRAGELFF
NA,TRBJ2-7,NA,15,TRBV4-1,TGCGCCAGCAGCCAAGTGATTACGGAAGATTACGAGCAGTACTTC,CASSQVITEDYEQYF
many,TRBJ2-7,NA,12,TRBV11-2,TGTGCCAGCAGCTTTCTTGACAACGAGCAGTACTTC,CASSFLDNEQYF
many,TRBJ1-1,TRBD1,14,TRBV2,TGTGCCAGCAGTGGGACAGGGGGGGGCACTGAAGCTTTCTTT,CASSGTGGGTEAFF
many,TRBJ2-3,NA,13,TRBV29-1,TGCAGCGTCATAACGGGGCGTACAGATACGCAGTATTTT,CSVITGRTDTQYF
many,TRBJ2-3,NA,18,TRBV3-1,TGTGCCAGCAGCCAAGGAAATAACCGGTGGGGTAGCACAGATACGCAGTATTTT,CASSQGNNRWGSTDTQYF
many,TRBJ1-6,NA,16,TRBV5-6,TGTGCCAGCAGCACGGACCCTAGCTCCTATAATTCACCCCTCCACTTT,CASSTDPSSYNSPLHF
few,TRBJ1-2,NA,13,TRBV5-1,TGCGCCAGCAGCCCAGGGCCCCGGTATGGCGACTCCTTC,CASSPGPRYGDSF
NA,TRBJ2-3,TRBD2,14,TRBV20-1,TGCAGTGCCGGGACTAGCGGGGGCACAGATACGCAGTATTTT,CSAGTSGGTDTQYF
many,TRBJ1-1,NA,15,TRBV20-1,TGCAGTGCCTATGACCGTGCAGGCGCGACCACTGAAGCTTTCTTT,CSAYDRAGATTEAFF
many,TRBJ1-2,NA,15,TRBV20-1,TGCAGTGCTAGAGACCGACCTTACCGGGGGGAGGGCTACACCTTC,CSARDRPYRGEGYTF
many,TRBJ1-6,NA,15,TRBV20-1,TGCAGTGCTAGAGATGAGGGGGTTTGGGGTTCACCCCTCCACTTT,CSARDEGVWGSPLHF
many,TRBJ2-6,NA,14,TRBV29-1,TGCAGCGTTGAAGGAGGGGCTGGGGCCAACGTCCTGACTTTC,CSVEGGAGANVLTF
NA,TRBJ2-7,TRBD1,14,TRBV9,TGTGCCAGCAGCGTAGGGGACAGGGTCTACGAGCAGTACTTC,CASSVGDRVYEQYF
many,TRBJ1-2,NA,13,TRBV20-1,TGCAGTGCTAGGACAACCACTAACTATGGCTACACCTTC,CSARTTTNYGYTF
many,TRBJ1-6,NA,15,TRBV5-1,TGCGCCAGCAGCTTGGCCGGTAAGGGTAATTCACCCCTCCACTTT,CASSLAGKGNSPLHF
few,TRBJ2-7,NA,13,TRBV20-1,TGCAGTGCTAGAGATTACGTTACCTACGAGCAGTACTTC,CSARDYVTYEQYF
many,TRBJ2-5,NA,15,TRBV21-1,TGTGCCAGCAGCAAAGCACAGGGGTTCCAAGAGACCCAGTACTTC,CASSKAQGFQETQYF
many,TRBJ1-6,NA,15,TRBV6-6,TGTGCCAGCACCCCCCTTCCGAGGGGGAATTCACCCCTCCACTTT,CASTPLPRGNSPLHF
many,TRBJ2-1,NA,15,TRBV5-1,TGCGCCAGCAGCTTGTGGGGCTCCGCCTACAATGAGCAGTTCTTC,CASSLWGSAYNEQFF
many,TRBJ2-1,TRBD1,14,TRBV29-1,TGCAGCGCACGGGACAGGGGAGGGAGCAATGAGCAGTTCTTC,CSARDRGGSNEQFF
many,TRBJ1-4,TRBD1,15,TRBV7-2,TGTGCCAGCAGCCCGCTAGGGGGCTCCAGTGAAAAACTGTTTTTT,CASSPLGGSSEKLFF
many,TRBJ2-7,TRBD1,16,TRBV5-6,TGTGCCAGCAGCTTGGCCCGGTTGACAGGGTATCACGAGCAGTACTTC,CASSLARLTGYHEQYF
many,TRBJ2-5,TRBD2,16,TRBV13,TGTGCCAGCAGTCCGGCGGCGGGGGGGCCGTGGGAGACCCAGTACTTC,CASSPAAGGPWETQYF
many,TRBJ1-2,NA,15,TRBV4-1,TGCGCCAGCAGCCAAAGGGGAACAGGGAACTATGGCTACACCTTC,CASSQRGTGNYGYTF
many,TRBJ2-7,NA,16,TRBV5-6,TGTGCCAGCAGCTTGGGTCCCGGGGCGTACTCCTACGAGCAGTACTTC,CASSLGPGAYSYEQYF
many,TRBJ2-1,TRBD1,16,TRBV7-2,TGTGCCAGCAGCTCCGGGACAGCCAGCTCCTACAATGAGCAGTTCTTC,CASSSGTASSYNEQFF
many,TRBJ1-2,TRBD1,15,TRBV5-4,TGTGCCAGCAGCCCCCAGACAGGGATGAGCTATGGCTACACCTTC,CASSPQTGMSYGYTF
many,TRBJ1-6,TRBD1,15,TRBV5-1,TGCGCCAGCAGCTCCGGGACAGGGGTTGATTCACCCCTCCACTTT,CASSSGTGVDSPLHF
many,TRBJ2-7,TRBD2,14,TRBV7-7,TGTGCCAGCAGCTTAGGGGGGGGGTTTGACGAGCAGTACTTC,CASSLGGGFDEQYF
many,TRBJ1-2,NA,16,TRBV18,TGTGCCAGCTCACCAAGTGACAGTGTCCTTCTCTATGGCTACACCTTC,CASSPSDSVLLYGYTF
many,TRBJ2-1,NA,15,TRBV5-1,TGCGCCAGCAGCCCGCAAGAGGTGCGTGGCGATGAGCAGTTCTTC,CASSPQEVRGDEQFF
few,TRBJ2-1,TRBD1,16,TRBV11-2,TGTGCCAGCAGCTTACCGGGGACAGGAGGGTACAATGAGCAGTTCTTC,CASSLPGTGGYNEQFF
many,TRBJ2-3,TRBD2,16,TRBV15,TGTGCCACCAGCAGAGCCTTGGCGGGGGGGCTGGGTACGCAGTATTTT,CATSRALAGGLGTQYF
many,TRBJ2-7,NA,14,TRBV7-2,TGTGCCAGCAGCTTAGCGCGGTCAGGGGTCCAGCAGTACTTC,CASSLARSGVQQYF
many,TRBJ2-7,TRBD1,14,TRBV10-3,TGTGCCATCAGTGAGGGACAGGTGACCTACGAGCAGTACTTC,CAISEGQVTYEQYF
few,TRBJ2-1,NA,14,TRBV5-1,TGCGCCAGCAGCCCCCGCGGGGAATACAATGAGCAGTTCTTC,CASSPRGEYNEQFF
many,TRBJ2-3,NA,13,TRBV27,TGTGCCAGCAGTCCCTACAGAGGGGATACGCAGTATTTT,CASSPYRGDTQYF
many,TRBJ2-7,NA,13,TRBV5-1,TGCGCCAGCAGCTTTGGACAGTCCTACGAGCAGTACTTC,CASSFGQSYEQYF